Listed below are T cell receptor beta chains from one sample, sequenced in a study of T-cell memory formation after mild COVID-19. Each CDR3 protein is one row after TCRdb ran MiXCR on the 5' RACE reads. The sample lists 250,000 to 300,000 distinct CDR3 sequences, 15% to 20% occurring once. Material: PBMCs or a T cell subset sorted from them (not recorded which). The origin of the receptors is a man in his late teens or twenties who had mild COVID-19 (a few samples of this study predate the infection). Cell type and time point are not known. CDR3s include the opening cysteine and the closing phenylalanine or tryptophan. D genes are given only for firm matches. The listing skips clone size in some rows; elsewhere it reads once, few, many or a size class.

size	V	J	D	CDR3	DNA
NA	TRBV2	TRBJ1-2	NA	CASSVGHGYTF	TGTGCCAGCAGTGTTGGTCATGGCTACACCTTC
NA	TRBV5-1	TRBJ1-1	TRBD1	CASSWDRAGEAFF	TGCGCCAGCAGCTGGGACAGGGCGGGTGAAGCTTTCTTT
few	TRBV13	TRBJ1-1	NA	CASSSPSGDTEAFF	TGTGCCAGCAGCTCACCGTCCGGAGACACTGAAGCTTTCTTT
few	TRBV30	TRBJ2-3	TRBD1	CAWERWTGRADTQYF	TGTGCCTGGGAGAGATGGACAGGGCGAGCAGATACGCAGTATTTT
NA	TRBV6-5	TRBJ2-6	NA	CASSRQPPREQGANVLTF	TGTGCCAGCAGCAGACAGCCGCCTCGGGAGCAGGGGGCCAACGTCCTGACTTTC
NA	TRBV7-3	TRBJ2-7	NA	CASSAPLDLQYF	TGTGCCAGCAGCGCCCCCCTGGACCTTCAGTACTTC
few	TRBV6-2/TRBV6-3	TRBJ1-2	TRBD1	CASTTGQGYGYTF	TGTGCCAGCACCACGGGACAGGGCTATGGCTACACCTTC
NA	TRBV9	TRBJ2-2	NA	CASSVDPSGGTGELFF	TGTGCCAGCAGCGTCGATCCCTCCGGGGGCACCGGGGAGCTGTTTTTT
NA	TRBV24-1	TRBJ2-1	NA	CATSRAGSDEQFF	TGTGCCACCAGTCGGGCAGGGTCGGATGAGCAGTTCTTC
NA	TRBV28	TRBJ2-2	NA	CASSPIRTGELFF	TGTGCCAGCAGTCCAATACGGACCGGGGAGCTGTTTTTT
few	TRBV10-2	TRBJ2-2	TRBD2	CASSSGGMNGELFF	TGCGCCAGCTCTAGCGGGGGAATGAACGGGGAGCTGTTTTTT
NA	TRBV25-1	TRBJ2-3	NA	CASSDSYTDTQYF	TGTGCCAGCAGCGACTCGTACACAGATACGCAGTATTTT
few	TRBV9	TRBJ1-2	NA	CASNRDGGYGYTF	TGTGCCAGCAACCGAGACGGGGGCTATGGCTACACCTTC
NA	TRBV5-1	TRBJ2-1	TRBD2	CASSYQRGRYNEQFF	TGCGCCAGCAGCTACCAGCGGGGGAGGTACAATGAGCAGTTCTTC
few	TRBV28	TRBJ1-1	TRBD1	CASSPRQGRVRTEAFF	TGTGCCAGCAGCCCCCGACAGGGTAGGGTACGAACTGAAGCTTTCTTT
NA	TRBV29-1	TRBJ1-1	NA	CSVEEAGRAAFF	TGCAGCGTTGAAGAGGCAGGGAGGGCAGCTTTCTTT
NA	TRBV6-2/TRBV6-3	TRBJ1-1	NA	CASGGPMNTEAFF	TGTGCCAGCGGGGGCCCCATGAACACTGAAGCTTTCTTT
NA	TRBV6-6	TRBJ2-5	NA	CASSYSVSQETQYF	TGTGCCAGCAGTTACTCGGTCAGTCAAGAGACCCAGTACTTC
few	TRBV5-1	TRBJ2-5	NA	CASVLGLFGETQYF	TGCGCCAGCGTCCTCGGGCTGTTCGGGGAGACCCAGTACTTC
many	TRBV5-1	TRBJ1-1	NA	CASSLEGPREAFF	TGCGCCAGCAGCTTGGAGGGGCCTCGCGAAGCTTTCTTT
few	TRBV20-1	TRBJ2-4	NA	CSAREGIGSNIQYF	TGCAGTGCTAGAGAGGGTATTGGCAGCAACATTCAGTACTTC
few	TRBV6-2/TRBV6-3	TRBJ2-3	TRBD1	CASRDRGSTDTQYF	TGTGCCAGCAGAGACAGGGGAAGCACAGATACGCAGTATTTT
many	TRBV19	TRBJ2-6	NA	CASHRDRLGGANVLTF	TGTGCCAGTCACCGGGACCGCCTAGGTGGGGCCAACGTCCTGACTTTC
few	TRBV3-1	TRBJ2-1	TRBD1	CASSRDRLEQFF	TGTGCCAGCAGCCGGGACAGGCTGGAACAGTTCTTC
NA	TRBV7-2	TRBJ1-1	NA	CASSLSGVGLSNTEAFF	TGTGCCAGCAGCCTGAGCGGGGTAGGGCTGTCGAACACTGAAGCTTTCTTT
NA	TRBV29-1	TRBJ2-2	NA	CSVVRVEDTGELFF	TGCAGCGTTGTCAGGGTTGAAGACACCGGGGAGCTGTTTTTT
NA	TRBV3-1	TRBJ2-3	NA	CASSDVTDTQYF	TGTGCCAGCAGCGACGTCACAGATACGCAGTATTTT
few	TRBV19	TRBJ2-7	TRBD1	CASSLGQVHYEQYF	TGTGCCAGTAGTTTGGGACAGGTCCACTACGAGCAGTACTTC
few	TRBV9	TRBJ2-5	NA	CASSSRKAGLMETQYF	TGTGCCAGCAGCTCGCGAAAGGCAGGGCTTATGGAGACCCAGTACTTC
few	TRBV7-7	TRBJ2-3	TRBD2	CASSLRVAGASRTDTQYF	TGTGCCAGCAGCTTGAGGGTAGCGGGGGCCTCCCGCACAGATACGCAGTATTTT
NA	TRBV24-1	TRBJ1-1	NA	CATSGPTGVAFF	TGTGCCACCAGTGGACCGACAGGTGTAGCTTTCTTT
NA	TRBV20-1	TRBJ2-5	TRBD2	CSARGERGFRETQYF	TGCAGTGCTAGAGGGGAGCGGGGGTTTCGCGAGACCCAGTACTTC
few	TRBV5-1	TRBJ1-2	NA	CASSLDYASLYGYTF	TGCGCCAGCAGCTTAGACTACGCCAGCCTATATGGCTACACCTTC
NA	TRBV7-2	TRBJ2-1	NA	CASSLILNEQFF	TGTGCCAGCAGCTTAATTTTGAATGAGCAGTTCTTC
NA	TRBV20-1	TRBJ2-7	TRBD1	CSARDPGTGLYEQYF	TGCAGTGCTAGAGATCCCGGGACAGGCCTATACGAGCAGTACTTC
NA	TRBV5-1	TRBJ1-2	NA	CASSPDGDYGYTF	TGCGCCAGCAGCCCGGATGGGGACTATGGCTACACCTTC
NA	TRBV5-1	TRBJ1-2	TRBD1	CASSLGTGAPGYTF	TGCGCCAGCAGCTTGGGGACAGGGGCTCCAGGCTACACCTTC
few	TRBV6-1	TRBJ1-2	NA	CASSEGLNYGYTF	TGTGCCAGCAGTGAGGGGCTTAACTATGGCTACACCTTC
few	TRBV27	TRBJ1-2	NA	CASSPSPRGYGYTF	TGTGCCAGCAGTCCGTCTCCACGGGGCTATGGCTACACCTTC
NA	TRBV9	TRBJ2-1	NA	CASSVGGSGILYNEQFF	TGTGCCAGCAGCGTAGGGGGTAGCGGAATACTGTACAATGAGCAGTTCTTC
few	TRBV7-9	TRBJ2-5	TRBD2	CASSPASGGLRTQYF	TGTGCCAGCAGCCCCGCTAGCGGGGGGCTGAGAACCCAGTACTTC
few	TRBV6-5	TRBJ1-1	NA	CASSYGDTEAFF	TGTGCCAGCAGTTATGGAGACACTGAAGCTTTCTTT